The 31 T cell receptor beta chains below come from one sample, sequenced in a study of T-cell reconstitution after alpha-beta-depleted transplantation in children. During its preparation, the TCRbeta library received unique molecular identifiers. TCRdb fed the PCR reads into MiXCR, producing one record per CDR3 protein. The sample shows approximately 800,000 distinct CDR3 sequences, less than 20% of them seen only once. Sequences were derived from PBMCs, mostly from graft donor cells, sampled 360 days after TCRalphabeta/CD19-depleted stem cell transplant. The receptors originated from a male patient younger than 18 who had a stem cell transplant for acute lymphoblastic leukemia, so the T cells may come from the graft donor.

This chain links TRBV6-1 with TRBJ2-1, with 10 bases aligning to TRBD2. V lost 2 bases to trimming and J lost 8 bases; unmatched junction nucleotides: 9. Germline V gene lookup returns CDR1 MNHNS and CDR2 SASEGT. This CDR3 is built from 16 residues. CDR3 DNA sequence: TGTGCCAGCAGTGAATTCACTAGCGGGAAGGCCGATGAGCAGTTCTTC. This translates into CASSEFTSGKADEQFF.

In DNA, the CDR3 is TGTGCCAGCTCACCACGGCCCGCTAGCGGGAGCCGCACCGGGGAGCTGTTTTTT. Amino acids: CASSPRPASGSRTGELFF. This chain links TRBV18 with TRBJ2-2, with 10 nucleotides matching TRBD2. Germline CDR1 is KGHSH and CDR2 is LQKENI. The CDR3 contains 18 residues. V was pared by 1 base and J by 4 bases, with 9 bases of the junction left unmatched. Full variable domain (outside the CDR3, taken from reference TRBV18 and TRBJ2-2): NAGVMQNPRHLVRRRGQEARLRCSPMKGHSHVYWYRQLPEEGLKFMVYLQKENIIDESGMPKERFSAEFPKEGPSILRIQQVVRGDSAAYFCASSPRPASGSRTGELFFGEGSRLTVL.

This clonotype was observed a handful of times. CDR3 region: CASSLDPGNEQFF. In nucleotides, the CDR3 is TGTGCCAGCAGTTTAGACCCAGGGAATGAGCAGTTCTTC. The chain couples TRBV12-3 or TRBV12-4 to TRBJ2-1; TRBD1 might be the D (5 bases). This CDR3 is 13 amino acids long. Trimming shortened V by 1 base and J by 7 bases, and 8 bases separated the two germline ends.

The chain joins TRBV5-1 to TRBJ1-1; D is perhaps TRBD1 (5 bases). The CDR3 runs 16 residues. Trimming pared 0 bases from V and 3 bases from J, leaving 15 bases between. The germline gives CDR1 SGHRS, CDR2 YFSETQ. CDR3 loop: CASSLGPGGGDTEAFF. The CDR3 DNA follows: TGCGCCAGCAGCTTGGGTCCGGGGGGGGGTGACACTGAAGCTTTCTTT.

V and J are TRBV10-1 and TRBJ2-3; 9 bases agree with TRBD2. The CDR3 contains 15 residues. V was pared by 5 bases and J by 3 bases, with 6 bases of the junction left unmatched. The germline CDR1 and CDR2 sequences are WNHNN and SYGVQD (reference sequence). The CDR3 protein is CASSLSGRPTDTQYF. The CDR3 nucleotides are TGCGCCAGCAGTCTTAGCGGGAGACCAACAGATACGCAGTATTTT.

The genes are TRBV11-2 and TRBJ1-2; D remains ambiguous. Trimming cost V 5 bases and J 6 bases, with 16 bases left between them. The CDR3 sequence is 14 residues long. Germline lookup yields CDR1 SGHAT and CDR2 FQNNGV. CDR3 residues: CASSPLRTRDGYTF. DNA of the CDR3: TGTGCCAGCAGCCCACTAAGGACGAGGGATGGCTACACCTTC. Supplemented by reference TRBV11-2 and TRBJ1-2, the full variable domain reads EAGVAQSPRYKIIEKRQSVAFWCNPISGHATLYWYQQILGQGPKLLIQFQNNGVVDDSQLPKDRFSAERLKGVDSTLKIQPAKLEDSAVYLCASSPLRTRDGYTFGSGTRLTVV.

The chain couples TRBV14 to TRBJ2-1; the match to TRBD2 covers 7 bases. This CDR3 spans 15 amino acids. Germline loops: CDR1 SGHDN, CDR2 FVKESK. V lost 4 bases, J lost 7 bases, and 10 bases stayed unmatched. CDR3: CASSRLGRGGNEQFF. CDR3 DNA sequence: TGTGCCAGCAGCCGTCTGGGGAGGGGAGGTAATGAGCAGTTCTTC.

The chain couples TRBV5-1 to TRBJ2-1; 10 bases line up with TRBD2. This CDR3 spans 18 amino acids. V dropped 3 bases and J dropped 8; count of bases not matched to a gene: 17. The germline V gene encodes CDR1 SGHRS and CDR2 YFSETQ. The CDR3 region is CASSSFVGVLAGVHEQFF. The DNA for the CDR3 is TGCGCCAGCAGCTCCTTCGTAGGGGTTCTAGCGGGAGTCCATGAGCAGTTCTTC.

This clonotype was counted between two and nine times. The rearrangement joins TRBV6-1 to TRBJ2-6; no clear D gene. This CDR3 comprises 17 residues. Trimming took off 5 bases at V and 0 bases at J, with 14 bases between the two ends. The germline gives CDR1 MNHNS, CDR2 SASEGT. CDR3 in amino acids: CASSRGPDFSGANVLTF. As DNA, the CDR3 is TGTGCCAGCAGTCGCGGTCCTGACTTCTCTGGGGCCAACGTCCTGACTTTC.

This clonotype was seen a few times. The chain links TRBV7-3 to TRBJ2-6, with 8 bases matching TRBD2. In germline, CDR1 is SGHTA, CDR2 FQGTGA. The CDR3 has 18 residues. The V segment lost 7 bases and the J segment 0 bases; nucleotides outside the gene matches: 11. In nucleotides, the CDR3 is TGTGCCAGCACCCACCTCGGTAGCGGGGCCTCTGGGGCCAACGTCCTGACTTTC. Amino acid sequence: CASTHLGSGASGANVLTF.

V gene TRBV29-1 combines with J gene TRBJ2-7; D might be TRBD1 (6 bases). This CDR3 comprises 12 residues. Trimming cost V 8 bases and J 1 base, with 12 bases left between them. Germline CDR1 is SQVTM and CDR2 is ANQGSEA. Written as DNA, the CDR3 is TGCAGCTTCCGGGACATATCCTACGAGCAGTACTTC. As protein: CSFRDISYEQYF.

This clonotype was observed a handful of times. The V call is TRBV29-1, the J call TRBJ2-1; D ambiguous. The germline gives CDR1 SQVTM, CDR2 ANQGSEA. This CDR3 is 12 amino acids long. V dropped 4 bases and J dropped 7 bases, with 11 bases sitting between them. CDR3 nucleotide sequence: TGCAGCGTTGTAGGAGTTGGAAATGAGCAGTTCTTC. This translates into CSVVGVGNEQFF.

This clonotype has just a few counts. The chain links TRBV6-5 to TRBJ2-7; D might be TRBD2 (5 bases). This CDR3 is built from 16 residues. Germline V CDR1 and CDR2: MNHEY, SVGAGI. Trimming stripped 2 bases from V and 2 bases from J, with 16 bases between. CDR3 region: CASSYPLVMVPYEQYF. Here the CDR3 DNA reads TGTGCCAGCAGTTACCCACTAGTTATGGTACCCTACGAGCAGTACTTC.

This clonotype was detected a few times. This sequence joins TRBV7-7 and TRBJ2-7; TRBD1 matches at 8 bases. The CDR3 runs 16 residues. Germline assignment: CDR1 SSHAT and CDR2 FNYEAQ (reference sequence). After removal of 5 bases from V and 1 base from J, the junction contained 10 bases not matched to a gene. CDR3 nucleotide sequence: TGTGCCAGCAGCCCCCGGCCGGACAGGGAATCCTACGAGCAGTACTTC. It encodes CASSPRPDRESYEQYF.

The V and J genes are TRBV28 and TRBJ2-3; no definite D call. The CDR3 totals 17 residues. Germline CDR1 and CDR2: MDHEN and SYDVKM. Trimming pared 6 bases from V and 2 bases from J, leaving 21 bases between. CDR3 region: CASSPPRPPPNTDTQYF. DNA for the CDR3: TGTGCCAGCAGCCCCCCTCGACCTCCACCTAACACAGATACGCAGTATTTT.

On this clonotype itself: The junction departs from germline at one end; a sequencing error may be responsible. V is TRBV5-4 and J is TRBJ2-7; 11 nucleotides align to TRBD2. Germline CDR1 SGHNT, CDR2 YYREEE (reference sequence). CDR3 length: 15 amino acids. The CDR3 DNA reads TGTGCCAACAGCTTCCTACTAGCGGGAGCCCACGAGCAGTACTTC. Protein product: CANSFLLAGAHEQYF.

This rearrangement joins TRBV7-9 to TRBJ2-1; no clear D. V was cut by 8 bases and J by 6 bases, with 14 bases left in between. The CDR3 is 13 amino acids. CDR1 is SEHNR, CDR2 FQNEAQ, per germline (reference sequence). CDR3 region: CASPEELSNEQFF. The CDR3 bases are TGTGCCAGCCCCGAGGAGCTCTCCAATGAGCAGTTCTTC.

This clonotype was picked up a small number of times. J is TRBJ2-1 and V is TRBV5-1, with TRBD2 matching 14 bases. CDR3 size: 17 residues. Germline CDR1 reads SGHRS; CDR2 reads YFSETQ. V lost 5 bases to trimming and J lost 9 bases; unmatched junction nucleotides: 13. The CDR3 loop reads CASRLRLAGGPPVEQFF. The CDR3 nucleotides are TGCGCCAGCAGGTTAAGACTAGCGGGAGGGCCTCCGGTTGAGCAGTTCTTC.

This clonotype has only a few counts. It is unclear where the CDR3 begins or ends on the DNA, so no DNA is shown, and the CDR3 is as TCRdb lists it. V gene TRBV7-5 combines with J gene TRBJ2-2; the D call of TRBD1 is as the table states it, not checked on the DNA. TRBV7-5 corresponds to a pseudogene. The CDR3 is 18 residues long, counting both termini. The CDR3: CISVPDPNEQGNTGELFF.

This clonotype has only a few counts. The chain links TRBV28 to TRBJ2-7, with D maybe TRBD1 (6 bases). CDR3 length: 15 amino acids. The V gene lost 6 bases and the J gene lost 3 bases, with 18 bases spanning the gap. Looked up from germline, CDR1 is MDHEN and CDR2 is SYDVKM. The CDR3 DNA sequence: TGTGCCAGCAGGGATGGGTTGGACAGCATCTACGAGCAGTACTTC. This gives the protein CASRDGLDSIYEQYF.

The rearrangement links TRBV6-1 to TRBJ2-3, with 10 bases that match TRBD2. Germline V CDR1 and CDR2: MNHNS, SASEGT. With 6 bases clipped from V and 3 bases from J, the junction kept 9 bases outside the gene matches. CDR3 size: 16 residues. The CDR3 nucleotides are TGTGCCAGCAGAAGAACCGGGACTAGCGCAACAGATACGCAGTATTTT. Amino acids: CASRRTGTSATDTQYF.

The V call is TRBV29-1, the J call TRBJ2-1, with D hard to call. Deletions cut 4 bases from V and 8 bases from J, with 15 bases between. CDR3 length: 13 residues. Per the germline V gene, CDR1 is SQVTM and CDR2 is ANQGSEA. The CDR3 nucleotides read TGCAGCGTTGTGTGGAGTACAGTGGATGAGCAGTTCTTC. Protein sequence: CSVVWSTVDEQFF.

V gene TRBV5-1 combines with J gene TRBJ1-3; no clear D. The CDR3 length is 16 residues. Germline assignment: CDR1 SGHRS and CDR2 YFSETQ. Trimming removed 1 base from V and 0 bases from J, with 11 bases in between. CDR3: CASSLMRTNSGNTIYF. For the CDR3, the DNA is TGCGCCAGCAGCTTGATGCGTACCAACTCTGGAAACACCATATATTTT.

This clonotype came up many times. This chain links TRBV4-1 with TRBJ2-5; no reliable D call. V was cut by 3 bases and J by 5 bases, with 10 bases left in between. The CDR3 runs to 13 residues. Germline assignment: CDR1 MGHRA and CDR2 YSYEKL. The CDR3 region is CASSQAILETQYF. Written as DNA, the CDR3 is TGCGCCAGCAGCCAGGCCATCTTGGAGACCCAGTACTTC.

The rearrangement links TRBV12-3 or TRBV12-4 to TRBJ2-7; D may correspond to TRBD1 or TRBD2 (5 bases each). Between the trimmed V and J ends, which lost 6 bases and 0 bases, there was a span of 18 bases. CDR3 length equals 16 residues. The CDR3 bases are TGTGCCAGCAGCCGCCTCCGGGGCTACAGCTCCTACGAGCAGTACTTC. Protein product: CASSRLRGYSSYEQYF.

A few counts support this clonotype. This sequence joins TRBV5-6 and TRBJ2-2; D ambiguous. The CDR3 is made up of 14 amino acids. The V end lost 10 bases, the J end lost 1 base, and 14 bases lay between the germline ends. Germline CDR1 is SGHDT and CDR2 is YYEEEE. CDR3 protein: CAFQAGWNTGELFF. The CDR3, as DNA: TGTGCCTTCCAGGCCGGATGGAACACCGGGGAGCTGTTTTTT.

This clonotype was found a few times. The chain employs TRBV7-8 and TRBJ2-7; the match to TRBD1 covers 7 bases. V lost 3 bases, J lost 5 bases, and 4 bases stayed unmatched. The germline gives CDR1 SGHVS, CDR2 FQNEAQ. The CDR3 sequence is 13 residues long. CDR3: CASSFDRVNEQYF. The CDR3 nucleotides are TGTGCCAGCAGCTTCGACAGGGTCAACGAGCAGTACTTC.

The sample holds many counts of this clonotype. The gene calls are TRBV18 and TRBJ2-3; D not certain. The CDR3 has 13 amino acids. The germline gives CDR1 KGHSH, CDR2 LQKENI. V lost 8 bases and J lost 2, with 11 bases in between. Here the CDR3 DNA reads TGTGCCAGCGCCCTTCTGAACACAGATACGCAGTATTTT. This translates into CASALLNTDTQYF.

This chain's CDR3 is CASEQGPGLVEEQYF. In DNA form, the CDR3 reads TGTGCCTCGGAGCAGGGGCCGGGACTAGTGGAGGAGCAGTACTTC. The chain links TRBV7-9 to TRBJ2-7; 8 nucleotides align to TRBD2. Per the germline V gene, CDR1 is SEHNR and CDR2 is FQNEAQ (reference sequence). Trimming removed 11 bases from V and 7 bases from J; junction bases left unmatched: 19. The CDR3 consists of 15 residues.

This clonotype was found a few times. The chain uses TRBV12-3 or TRBV12-4 and TRBJ1-1, with 7 bases identical to TRBD1. The CDR3 length is 12 residues. V shed 6 bases and J 8 bases; nucleotides not matched to a gene: 6. CDR3 DNA: TGTGCCAGCAGCCCAAAGGGACAGGAAGCTTTCTTT. Its protein is CASSPKGQEAFF.

The chain employs TRBV7-9 and TRBJ2-7; D is undetermined. The CDR3 consists of 13 residues. Germline V gene lookup returns CDR1 SEHNR and CDR2 FQNEAQ (reference sequence). The V and J ends lost 5 bases and 5 bases respectively, with 13 bases between them. The CDR3 spells CASSRVGQDEQYF. As DNA, the CDR3 is TGTGCCAGCAGCCGTGTTGGGCAGGACGAGCAGTACTTC.